Below are 30 T cell receptor beta chains sequenced from a single sample in a study of T cells in narcolepsy. The assay was immunoSEQ multiplex PCR, and TCRdb's table has in-frame clones only and misses some. The sample consists of under 20,000 clones, more than 75% of them appearing once. Sequencing was done on a sample of memory (CD45RA-) CD4+ T cells from blood. All receptors come from a human donor in good health.

The V gene is TRBV6-5, the J gene TRBJ2-7; D is perhaps TRBD1 (6 bases). CDR1 is MNHEY, CDR2 SVGAGI, per germline. Trimming left V 2 bases short and J 13 bases short, with 12 bases between. CDR3 length: 11 amino acids. The CDR3 DNA reads TGTGCCAGCAGTTACGGTCAGGGGCAATACTTC. Its translation is CASSYGQGQYF.

This clone was picked up a small number of times. The CDR3 sequence is CASSLNQEGRAKNIQYF. DNA of the CDR3: TGTGCCAGTAGTTTAAATCAGGAGGGGAGGGCCAAAAACATTCAGTACTTC. The chain recombines TRBV19 with TRBJ2-4, with D maybe TRBD2 (6 bases). This CDR3 comprises 17 residues. The V end lost 5 bases, the J end lost 1 base, and 18 bases lay between the germline ends. The V gene's germline CDR1 is LNHDA and CDR2 SQIVND (reference sequence).

V gene TRBV7-9 combines with J gene TRBJ1-5; D gene uncertain. CDR1 and CDR2 (germline): SEHNR, FQNEAQ (reference sequence). The V end lost 5 bases, the J end lost 3 bases, and 11 bases lay between the germline ends. The CDR3 has 14 residues. CDR3 nucleotides: TGTGCCAGCAGCCCTGACCGCAACAATCAGCCCCAGCATTTT. It is translated as CASSPDRNNQPQHF.

This chain joins TRBV19 and TRBJ1-1; 7 bases line up with TRBD1. The CDR3 is 15 residues long. Germline trimming cut 5 bases from V and 0 bases from J; bases unmatched to any gene: 6. The germline V gene encodes CDR1 LNHDA and CDR2 SQIVND (reference sequence). CDR3 protein: CASSWPGQMNTEAFF. CDR3 in DNA: TGTGCCAGTAGTTGGCCGGGACAGATGAACACTGAAGCTTTCTTT.

The rearrangement uses TRBV30 and TRBJ1-2; 7 positions match TRBD1. CDR1 GTSNPN and CDR2 SVGIG come from the germline V gene (reference sequence). The ends lost 4 bases at V and 4 bases at J; junction bases unmatched: 12. The length of the CDR3 is 15 residues. The CDR3 reads CAWTVPTGVIYGYTF. The DNA for the CDR3 is TGTGCCTGGACCGTCCCCACAGGGGTAATCTATGGCTACACCTTC. The full variable domain, with the rest looked up from reference TRBV30 and TRBJ1-2, is SQTIHQWPATLVQPVGSPLSLECTVEGTSNPNLYWYRQAAGRGLQLLFYSVGIGQISSEVPQNLSASRPQDRQFILSSKKLLLSDSGFYLCAWTVPTGVIYGYTFGSGTRLTVV.

The V gene is TRBV10-1, the J gene TRBJ2-1, with 13 bases matching TRBD2. This CDR3 has 15 amino acids. V dropped 8 bases and J dropped 5; count of bases not matched to a gene: 6. The germline V gene has CDR1 WNHNN and CDR2 SYGVQD (reference sequence). The CDR3 sequence: CASSKGTSGNNEQFF. DNA of the CDR3: TGCGCCAGCTCGAAAGGGACTAGCGGGAACAATGAGCAGTTCTTC.

The chain couples TRBV18 to TRBJ1-1; possibly TRBD1 for D (6 bases). Between the trimmed V and J ends, which lost 3 bases and 1 base, there was a span of 12 bases. The CDR3 loop spans 15 amino acids. CDR1 and CDR2 (germline): KGHSH, LQKENI. The CDR3 sequence is CASSPAGGRNTEAFF. In DNA form, the CDR3 reads TGTGCCAGCTCACCCGCCGGGGGCCGGAACACTGAAGCTTTCTTT.

J is TRBJ2-2 and V is TRBV2; D perhaps matches TRBD2 (6 bases). CDR1 and CDR2 from the germline V gene are SNHLY and FYNNEI. Trimming removed 5 bases from V and 1 base from J, with 11 bases in between. The CDR3 extends over 15 amino acids. The CDR3 DNA sequence: TGTGCCAGCAGTATTAGCGGAGGGAACACCGGGGAGCTGTTTTTT. This gives the protein CASSISGGNTGELFF.

V usage is TRBV19 and J usage is TRBJ1-1; D unclear. This CDR3 contains 14 residues. Germline V gene lookup returns CDR1 LNHDA and CDR2 SQIVND (reference sequence). The V end was cut by 0 bases, the J end by 7 bases, with 12 bases between. The CDR3 DNA is TGTGCCAGTAGTATAGATTTCCGCGACATTGAAGCTTTCTTT. Amino acids: CASSIDFRDIEAFF.

The chain links TRBV18 to TRBJ1-3, with 7 positions matching TRBD1. V shed 3 bases, J shed 1 base, and the junction held 15 bases outside the gene matches. Germline-derived CDR1 and CDR2 are KGHSH and LQKENI. CDR3 length equals 19 residues. The CDR3: CASSPIAEFRDRSGNTIYF. In DNA, the CDR3 is TGTGCCAGCTCACCGATAGCCGAATTCCGGGACAGATCTGGAAACACCATATATTTT. The variable domain in full, with the rest retrieved from reference TRBV18 and TRBJ1-3, is NAGVMQNPRHLVRRRGQEARLRCSPMKGHSHVYWYRQLPEEGLKFMVYLQKENIIDESGMPKERFSAEFPKEGPSILRIQQVVRGDSAAYFCASSPIAEFRDRSGNTIYFGEGSWLTVV.

J is TRBJ1-5 and V is TRBV4-3; 9 nucleotides match TRBD1. V gave up 2 bases and J gave up 5 bases; unmatched junction bases: 4. This CDR3 is 15 amino acids long. Germline V gene lookup returns CDR1 LGHNA and CDR2 YSLEER. For the CDR3, the DNA is TGCGCCAGCAGCCAACAGGGACAGGGCTATCAGCCCCAGCATTTT. It codes for CASSQQGQGYQPQHF.

The count of this clone is one. This chain uses TRBV19 with TRBJ2-7; maybe TRBD2 (5 bases). V was shortened by 4 bases and J by 5 bases, with 12 bases between the two germline ends. Germline values: CDR1 LNHDA, CDR2 SQIVND (reference sequence). The length of the CDR3 is 13 residues. CDR3 in DNA: TGTGCCAGTAGTAGTCGGGGTTTCAACGAGCAGTACTTC. The encoded protein is CASSSRGFNEQYF.

This chain connects TRBV7-9 to TRBJ1-2; the D is unclear. Looked up from germline, CDR1 is SEHNR and CDR2 is FQNEAQ (reference sequence). The ends were cut back, 0 bases at V and 4 bases at J, with 6 bases in the middle. CDR3 length: 13 residues. The CDR3 spells CASSLAARYGYTF. The CDR3 bases are TGTGCCAGCAGCTTAGCGGCCCGCTATGGCTACACCTTC. The full variable domain, its missing parts supplied by reference TRBV7-9 and TRBJ1-2, is DTGVSQNPRHKITKRGQNVTFRCDPISEHNRLYWYRQTLGQGPEFLTYFQNEAQLEKSRLLSDRFSAERPKGSFSTLEIQRTEQGDSAMYLCASSLAARYGYTFGSGTRLTVV.

This chain joins TRBV28 and TRBJ2-2; 11 nucleotides line up with TRBD2. The CDR3 totals 15 residues. V shed 6 bases, J shed 5 bases, and the junction held 5 bases outside the gene matches. Per the germline V gene, CDR1 is MDHEN and CDR2 is SYDVKM. The CDR3 sequence is CASRLAGVYTGELFF. DNA for the CDR3: TGTGCCAGCAGACTAGCGGGAGTTTATACCGGGGAGCTGTTTTTT. Using reference TRBV28 and TRBJ2-2 for the parts outside the CDR3, the full variable domain is DVKVTQSSRYLVKRTGEKVFLECVQDMDHENMFWYRQDPGLGLRLIYFSYDVKMKEKGDIPEGYSVSREKKERFSLILESASTNQTSMYLCASRLAGVYTGELFFGEGSRLTVL.

The chain uses TRBV6-5 and TRBJ1-6, with D hard to call. Germline V CDR1 and CDR2: MNHEY, SVGAGI. V shed 7 bases and J shed 7 bases, with 11 bases lying between them. The CDR3 covers 13 residues. The CDR3, as DNA: TGTGCCAGCAACCCTATAGTGAATTCACCCCTCCACTTT. Its protein product is CASNPIVNSPLHF.

Only a few counts were recorded for this clone. V usage is TRBV11-2 and J usage is TRBJ2-3; D possibly corresponds to TRBD1 (6 bases). This CDR3 is built from 14 residues. Germline CDR1 SGHAT, CDR2 FQNNGV. V lost 3 bases to trimming and J lost 2 bases, with 9 bases between them. The CDR3 nucleotides read TGTGCCAGCAGCTTCGGACAGCTCACAGATACGCAGTATTTT. This codes for CASSFGQLTDTQYF.

This clone was seen more than once but under ten times. The chain couples TRBV19 to TRBJ2-5; the D is unclear. Trimming shortened V by 2 bases and J by 7 bases, and 17 bases separated the two germline ends. Germline V gene data show CDR1 as LNHDA and CDR2 as SQIVND (reference sequence). This CDR3 has 15 amino acids. The DNA of the CDR3 is TGTGCCAGTAGTATAAGTAGGCAGAATATGGGGACCCAGTACTTC. Amino acids: CASSISRQNMGTQYF.

The V call is TRBV5-1, the J call TRBJ2-1; D remains ambiguous. V was shortened by 5 bases and J by 3 bases, with 3 bases between the two germline ends. This CDR3 spans 11 amino acids. Germline V gives CDR1 SGHRS, CDR2 YFSETQ. The CDR3: CASRGYNEQFF. CDR3 nucleotide sequence: TGCGCCAGCAGGGGCTACAATGAGCAGTTCTTC.

The rearrangement joins TRBV7-6 to TRBJ2-5; TRBD1 matches 9 bases. TRBJ2-7 explains the end of the DNA better; the J call may be wrong. Germline V lookup: CDR1 SGHVS, CDR2 FNYEAQ. CDR3 length equals 15 residues. The CDR3 is CASSFGTGRSYEQYF. CDR3 DNA sequence: TGTGCCAGCAGCTTTGGGACAGGGCGCTCCTACGAGCAGTACTTC.

The chain uses TRBV10-3 and TRBJ1-1; D might be TRBD1 (6 bases). The V and J ends lost 4 bases and 4 bases respectively, with 22 bases between them. The germline gives CDR1 ENHRY, CDR2 SYGVKD. CDR3 length equals 17 residues. The CDR3 spells CAISVYRDTRGPTEAFF. The DNA for the CDR3 is TGTGCCATCAGTGTTTACCGGGACACCCGGGGACCCACTGAAGCTTTCTTT.

The gene calls are TRBV30 and TRBJ1-2; the match to TRBD1 covers 9 bases. V lost 8 bases to trimming and J lost 1 base; unmatched junction nucleotides: 11. The germline CDR1 and CDR2 sequences are GTSNPN and SVGIG (reference sequence). CDR3 length equals 15 residues. The CDR3 DNA is TGTGCCAGAACAGGGGGCTCAGGTCTTAACTATGGCTACACCTTC. Amino acids: CARTGGSGLNYGYTF.

This chain joins TRBV7-9 and TRBJ2-1; a weak D match, TRBD2 (6 bases). Trimming shortened V by 7 bases and J by 10 bases, and 17 bases separated the two germline ends. Germline V gene lookup returns CDR1 SEHNR and CDR2 FQNEAQ (reference sequence). The CDR3 contains 13 residues. The CDR3 region is CASTPARAGEQFF. CDR3 in DNA: TGTGCCAGCACCCCAGCACGCGCGGGGGAGCAGTTCTTC.

A few counts support this clone. The V gene is TRBV7-2, the J gene TRBJ2-7, with D possibly called TRBD1 or TRBD2 (7 bases each). Deletions cut 3 bases from V and 6 bases from J, with 21 bases between. The CDR3 spans 16 residues. Looked up from germline, CDR1 is SGHTA and CDR2 is FQGNSA. The CDR3 nucleotides are TGTGCCAGCAGCTTGGGAGGGGGCGGGAGAAGGTCCGAGCAGTACTTC. It codes for CASSLGGGGRRSEQYF.

The chain links TRBV29-1 to TRBJ1-2, with TRBD1 as a possible D gene (6 bases). The CDR3 is 12 amino acids. Germline V gene data show CDR1 as SQVTM and CDR2 as ANQGSEA. The V end was cut by 4 bases, the J end by 7 bases, with 13 bases between. The CDR3 loop is CSVVQGGRGYTF. CDR3 in DNA: TGCAGCGTTGTACAGGGAGGTCGTGGCTACACCTTC.

The chain carries TRBV7-3 and TRBJ2-1; possible D gene TRBD1, 5 bases. The CDR3 runs to 14 residues. CDR1 and CDR2 from the germline V gene are SGHTA and FQGTGA. The V gene lost 5 bases and the J gene lost 6 bases, with 14 bases spanning the gap. CDR3 sequence reads: CASSQEHRGNEQFF. The CDR3, as DNA: TGTGCCAGCAGCCAAGAACATAGGGGCAATGAGCAGTTCTTC.

The CDR3 spells CATSERDGSEAFF. In DNA form, the CDR3 reads TGTGCCACCAGCGAGAGGGACGGGTCTGAAGCTTTCTTT. This chain uses TRBV15 with TRBJ1-1; D possibly corresponds to TRBD1 (5 bases). Deletions cut 5 bases from V and 6 bases from J, with 13 bases between. From germline, CDR1 is LNHNV and CDR2 YYDKDF (reference sequence). CDR3 size: 13 residues. The variable domain in full, completed from reference TRBV15 and TRBJ1-1, reads DAMVIQNPRYQVTQFGKPVTLSCSQTLNHNVMYWYQQKSSQAPKLLFHYYDKDFNNEADTPDNFQSRRPNTSFCFLDIRSPGLGDTAMYLCATSERDGSEAFFGQGTRLTVV.

This clone was detected a few times. The J gene is TRBJ1-4, the V gene TRBV5-1; the D gene is possibly TRBD1 (5 bases). The germline gives CDR1 SGHRS, CDR2 YFSETQ. Trimming took 0 bases from V and 4 from J, leaving 10 bases between them. This CDR3 has 15 residues. The CDR3 spells CASSLGQSFNEKLFF. CDR3 sequence (DNA): TGCGCCAGCAGCTTGGGACAGTCTTTTAATGAAAAACTGTTTTTT.

This clone occurred once. The V gene is TRBV2, the J gene TRBJ1-2, with D perhaps matching TRBD1 (6 bases). Trimming stripped 4 bases from V and 4 bases from J, with 10 bases between. Germline CDR1 and CDR2: SNHLY and FYNNEI. The CDR3 runs 13 residues. CDR3 region: CASSGTESYGYTF. In nucleotides, the CDR3 is TGTGCCAGCAGTGGGACAGAGAGCTATGGCTACACCTTC. The variable domain in full, completed from reference TRBV2 and TRBJ1-2, reads EPEVTQTPSHQVTQMGQEVILRCVPISNHLYFYWYRQILGQKVEFLVSFYNNEISEKSEIFDDQFSVERPDGSNFTLKIRSTKLEDSAMYFCASSGTESYGYTFGSGTRLTVV.

V is TRBV5-4 and J is TRBJ1-1; D perhaps matches TRBD1 (5 bases). CDR1 and CDR2 from the germline V gene are SGHNT and YYREEE (reference sequence). This CDR3 comprises 13 residues. The V end lost 4 bases, the J end lost 5 bases, and 12 bases lay between the germline ends. CDR3 sequence (DNA): TGTGCCAGCAGCACGGGACCGAGAACTGAAGCTTTCTTT. This sequence encodes CASSTGPRTEAFF.

The chain carries TRBV6-5 and TRBJ2-1; D assignment may be TRBD1 or TRBD2 (6 bases each). CDR3 size: 15 residues. Germline CDR1 is MNHEY and CDR2 is SVGAGI. Between the trimmed V and J ends, which lost 4 bases and 14 bases, there was a span of 24 bases. The CDR3 spells CASSSADKSTGAKFF. In nucleotides, the CDR3 is TGTGCCAGCAGTTCGGCGGATAAGAGTACGGGGGCTAAGTTCTTC.